These 5 T cell receptor beta chains share one sample of origin, sequenced in a study of cytomegalovirus exposure and HLA in healthy donors. 13 Jbeta primers and 60 Vbeta primers were used for the PCR. The protocol was immunoSEQ multiplex PCR, while the TCRdb copy is restricted to in-frame clones and leaves out a portion. This table holds 100,000 or so clones, roughly 77% found once. Source material: PBMCs. These receptors were collected from a woman in her forties or fifties in good health and CMV-seropositive.

This clone showed up many times. The rearrangement joins TRBV5-5 to TRBJ2-2, with TRBD2 matching 10 bases. J lost 4 bases, V lost 2 bases, and 5 bases had no gene match. CDR3 length: 16 residues. From germline, CDR1 is SGHKS and CDR2 YYEKEE (reference sequence). DNA of the CDR3: TGTGCCAGCAGCTTCGAGCGGGGGGGCTCCACCGGGGAGCTGTTTTTT. Its protein product is CASSFERGGSTGELFF.

The J gene is TRBJ2-3, the V gene TRBV7-3, with 9 bases fitting TRBD2. V lost 5 bases and J lost 1; bases outside the gene matches: 7. This CDR3 is 16 amino acids long. Per germline, CDR1 SGHTA and CDR2 FQGTGA. Written as DNA, the CDR3 is TGTGCCAGCAGCGGCGGGACTAGCCGGGGCACAGATACGCAGTATTTT. Amino acids: CASSGGTSRGTDTQYF. The variable domain in full, with the rest retrieved from reference TRBV7-3 and TRBJ2-3, is GAGVSQTPSNKVTEKGKYVELRCDPISGHTALYWYRQSLGQGPEFLIYFQGTGAADDSGLPNDRFFAVRPEGSVSTLKIQRTERGDSAVYLCASSGGTSRGTDTQYFGPGTRLTVL.

This sequence joins TRBV11-2 and TRBJ1-5; D remains ambiguous. Germline V gene lookup returns CDR1 SGHAT and CDR2 FQNNGV. This CDR3 is 16 amino acids long. V lost 1 base and J lost 8, with 18 bases in between. CDR3 region: CASSLVGPPADEPQHF. The CDR3 DNA reads as TGTGCCAGCAGCTTAGTCGGCCCTCCGGCGGATGAGCCCCAGCATTTT. Full variable domain (remainder filled in from reference TRBV11-2 and TRBJ1-5): EAGVAQSPRYKIIEKRQSVAFWCNPISGHATLYWYQQILGQGPKLLIQFQNNGVVDDSQLPKDRFSAERLKGVDSTLKIQPAKLEDSAVYLCASSLVGPPADEPQHFGDGTRLSIL.

The V and J genes are TRBV7-8 and TRBJ2-7, with D uncertain. The germline V and J ends were trimmed by 1 base and 3 bases, with 4 bases remaining between them. Germline CDR1 and CDR2: SGHVS and FQNEAQ. This CDR3 spans 12 amino acids. CDR3 in amino acids: CASSLGVYEQYF. The CDR3 bases are TGTGCCAGCAGCTTAGGCGTCTACGAGCAGTACTTC.

The J gene is TRBJ2-3, the V gene TRBV5-1; 10 nucleotides align to TRBD1. Germline assignment: CDR1 SGHRS and CDR2 YFSETQ. The CDR3 spans 15 residues. With V trimmed by 3 bases and J by 4 bases, 5 bases remained unmatched. The CDR3 DNA follows: TGCGCCAGCAGCTCGGGGGACAGGGGAGCAGATACGCAGTATTTT. Protein sequence: CASSSGDRGADTQYF. The full variable domain, completed using reference TRBV5-1 and TRBJ2-3, is KAGVTQTPRYLIKTRGQQVTLSCSPISGHRSVSWYQQTPGQGLQFLFEYFSETQRNKGNFPGRFSGRQFSNSRSEMNVSTLELGDSALYLCASSSGDRGADTQYFGPGTRLTVL.